This T cell receptor beta chain was captured by sequencing in a study of a mutant IDH1 vaccine in newly diagnosed glioma. The time point was: week 5, during vaccination. Vaccination used 300 ug of mutant IDH1 20-mer peptide per dose, with topical imiquimod. This clone has only a few counts. No antigen is known for it. Here immunoSEQ multiplex PCR was the method, and the copy in TCRdb shows in-frame clones only, minus some. This sample has about 53,000 clones, with approximately 80% found just once. This TCR came from a woman aged 18-35 years with glioma. Some clones in this sample may be carry-over from other donors' samples. The sample consisted of PBMCs, taken from a glioma patient whose treatment included an IDH1 peptide vaccine.

The CDR3 DNA reads as TGTGCCAGAACAGGGGACTCTGGGGCCAACGTCCTGACTTTC. Translated: CARTGDSGANVLTF. This sequence joins TRBV30 and TRBJ2-6, with 7 bases aligning to TRBD1. The CDR3 length is 14 residues. V dropped 8 bases and J dropped 0; count of bases not matched to a gene: 4. CDR1 is GTSNPN, CDR2 SVGIG, per germline (reference sequence).